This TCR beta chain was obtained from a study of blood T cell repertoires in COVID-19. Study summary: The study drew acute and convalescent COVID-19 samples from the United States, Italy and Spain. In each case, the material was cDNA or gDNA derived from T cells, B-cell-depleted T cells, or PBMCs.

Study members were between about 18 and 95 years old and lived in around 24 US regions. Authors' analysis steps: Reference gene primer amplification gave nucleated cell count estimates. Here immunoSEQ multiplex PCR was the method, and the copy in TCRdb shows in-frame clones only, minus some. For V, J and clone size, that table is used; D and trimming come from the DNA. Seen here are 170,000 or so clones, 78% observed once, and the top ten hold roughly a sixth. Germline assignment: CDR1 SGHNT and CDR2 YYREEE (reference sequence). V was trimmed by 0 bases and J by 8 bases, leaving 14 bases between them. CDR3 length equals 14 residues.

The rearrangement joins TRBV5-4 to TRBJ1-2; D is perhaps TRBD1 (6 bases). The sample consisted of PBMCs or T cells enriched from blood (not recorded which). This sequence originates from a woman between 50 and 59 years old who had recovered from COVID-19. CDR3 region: CASSLVGGPEGYTF. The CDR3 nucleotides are TGTGCCAGCAGCTTGGTAGGGGGACCGGAAGGCTACACCTTC.